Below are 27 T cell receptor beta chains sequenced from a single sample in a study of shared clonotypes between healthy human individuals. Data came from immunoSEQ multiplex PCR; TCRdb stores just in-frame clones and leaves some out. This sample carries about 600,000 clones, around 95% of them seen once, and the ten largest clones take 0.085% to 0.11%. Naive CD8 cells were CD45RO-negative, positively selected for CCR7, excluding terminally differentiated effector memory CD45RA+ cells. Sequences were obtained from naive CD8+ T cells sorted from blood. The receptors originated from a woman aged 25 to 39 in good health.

The CDR3, as DNA: TGCGCCAGCAGTGAGGACAGGGGGAGCTCCTACAATGAGCAGTTCTTC. Translating it yields CASSEDRGSSYNEQFF. V gene TRBV10-1 combines with J gene TRBJ2-1; 9 bases are shared with TRBD1. The CDR3 has 16 residues. From germline, CDR1 is WNHNN and CDR2 SYGVQD (reference sequence). After removal of 2 bases from V and 0 bases from J, the junction contained 2 bases not matched to a gene.

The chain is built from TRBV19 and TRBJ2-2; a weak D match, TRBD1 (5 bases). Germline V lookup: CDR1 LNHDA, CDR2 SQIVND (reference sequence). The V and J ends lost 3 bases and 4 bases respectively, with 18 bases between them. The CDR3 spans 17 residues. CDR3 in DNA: TGTGCCAGTAGTATGGACACCATTCTTAGCCTCACCGGGGAGCTGTTTTTT. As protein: CASSMDTILSLTGELFF.

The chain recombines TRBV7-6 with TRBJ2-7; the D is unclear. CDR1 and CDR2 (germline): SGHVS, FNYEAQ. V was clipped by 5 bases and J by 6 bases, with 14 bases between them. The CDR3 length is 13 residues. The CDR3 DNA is TGTGCCAGCAGCCTCGGAGTTTCCAGCGAGCAGTACTTC. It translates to CASSLGVSSEQYF.

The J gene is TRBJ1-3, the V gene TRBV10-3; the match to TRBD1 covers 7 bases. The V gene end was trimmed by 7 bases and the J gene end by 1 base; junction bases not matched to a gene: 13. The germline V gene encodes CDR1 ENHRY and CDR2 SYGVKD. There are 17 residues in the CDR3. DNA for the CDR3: TGTGCCATCACCCCTGGGGACAGTCGCTTTTCTGGAAACACCATATATTTT. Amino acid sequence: CAITPGDSRFSGNTIYF.

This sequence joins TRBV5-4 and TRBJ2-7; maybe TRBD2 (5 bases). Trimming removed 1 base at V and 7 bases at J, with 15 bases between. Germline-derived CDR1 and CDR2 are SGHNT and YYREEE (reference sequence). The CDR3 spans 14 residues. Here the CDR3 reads CASSLSTSLLEQYF. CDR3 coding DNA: TGTGCCAGCAGCTTGAGCACTAGTTTGTTGGAGCAGTACTTC.

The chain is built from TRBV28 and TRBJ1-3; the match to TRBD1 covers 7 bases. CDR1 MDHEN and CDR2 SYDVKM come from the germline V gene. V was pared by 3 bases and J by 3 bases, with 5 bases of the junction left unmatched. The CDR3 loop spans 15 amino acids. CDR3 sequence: CASSFTGVGGNTIYF. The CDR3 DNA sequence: TGTGCCAGCAGTTTCACAGGGGTTGGTGGAAACACCATATATTTT.

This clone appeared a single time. The CDR3 sequence is CASRGTAAAFF. Here the CDR3 DNA reads TGTGCCAGCAGGGGGACAGCCGCAGCTTTCTTT. The V call is TRBV2, the J call TRBJ1-1; 7 bases align to TRBD1. V dropped 6 bases and J dropped 10; count of bases not matched to a gene: 5. The CDR3 covers 11 residues. CDR1 SNHLY and CDR2 FYNNEI come from the germline V gene.

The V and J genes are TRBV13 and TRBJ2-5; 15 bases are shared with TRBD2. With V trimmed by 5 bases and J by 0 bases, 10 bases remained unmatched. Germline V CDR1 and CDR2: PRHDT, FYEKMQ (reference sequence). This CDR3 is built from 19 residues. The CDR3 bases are TGTGCCAGCAGCCCTAGAGGGACTAGCGGGAGGTGGTACCAAGAGACCCAGTACTTC. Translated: CASSPRGTSGRWYQETQYF.

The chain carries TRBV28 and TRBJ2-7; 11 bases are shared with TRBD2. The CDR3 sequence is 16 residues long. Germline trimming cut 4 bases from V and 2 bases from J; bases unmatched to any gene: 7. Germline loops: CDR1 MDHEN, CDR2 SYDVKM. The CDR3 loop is CASSYPLAGGTYEQYF. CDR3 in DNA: TGTGCCAGCAGTTACCCTCTAGCGGGAGGAACCTACGAGCAGTACTTC.

CDR3 nucleotides: TGTGCCACATCCCGGGAGGGATGGAGCAATCAGCCCCAGCATTTT. It codes for CATSREGWSNQPQHF. This chain joins TRBV19 and TRBJ1-5; D gene ambiguous. This CDR3 region has 15 residues. Germline V CDR1 and CDR2: LNHDA, SQIVND (reference sequence). V was clipped by 10 bases and J by 1 base, with 17 bases between them. The whole variable domain, filled in from reference TRBV19 and TRBJ1-5, reads DGGITQSPKYLFRKEGQNVTLSCEQNLNHDAMYWYRQDPGQGLRLIYYSQIVNDFQKGDIAEGYSVSREKKESFPLTVTSAQKNPTAFYLCATSREGWSNQPQHFGDGTRLSIL.

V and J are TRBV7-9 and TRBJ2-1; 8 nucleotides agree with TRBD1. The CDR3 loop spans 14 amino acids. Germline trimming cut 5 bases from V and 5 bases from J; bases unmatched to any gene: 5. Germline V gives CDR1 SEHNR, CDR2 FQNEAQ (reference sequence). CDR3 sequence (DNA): TGTGCCAGCAGCCCCCCGACAGGGGACAATGAGCAGTTCTTC. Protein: CASSPPTGDNEQFF.

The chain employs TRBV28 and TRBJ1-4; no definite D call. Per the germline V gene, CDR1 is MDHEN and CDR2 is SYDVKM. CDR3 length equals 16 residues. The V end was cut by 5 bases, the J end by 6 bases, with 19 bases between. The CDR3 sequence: CASSVVGGRWDEKLFF. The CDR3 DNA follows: TGTGCCAGCAGTGTCGTAGGAGGGAGATGGGATGAAAAACTGTTTTTT. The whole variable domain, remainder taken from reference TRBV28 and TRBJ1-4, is DVKVTQSSRYLVKRTGEKVFLECVQDMDHENMFWYRQDPGLGLRLIYFSYDVKMKEKGDIPEGYSVSREKKERFSLILESASTNQTSMYLCASSVVGGRWDEKLFFGSGTQLSVL.

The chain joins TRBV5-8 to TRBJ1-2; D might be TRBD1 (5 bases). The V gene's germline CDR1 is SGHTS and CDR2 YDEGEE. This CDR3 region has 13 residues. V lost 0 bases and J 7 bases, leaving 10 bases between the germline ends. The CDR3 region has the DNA TGTGCCAGCAGCTTGGACAGGAAAGGTGGCTACACCTTC. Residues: CASSLDRKGGYTF.

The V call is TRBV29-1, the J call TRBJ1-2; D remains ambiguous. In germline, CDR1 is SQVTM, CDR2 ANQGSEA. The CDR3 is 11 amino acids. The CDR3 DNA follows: TGCGTAACGGTTTCATTCTATGGCTACACCTTC. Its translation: CVTVSFYGYTF. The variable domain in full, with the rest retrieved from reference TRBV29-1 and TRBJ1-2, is SAVISQKPSRDICQRGTSLTIQCQVDSQVTMMFWYRQQPGQSLTLIATANQGSEATYESGFVIDKFPISRPNLTFSTLTVSNMSPEDSSIYLCVTVSFYGYTFGSGTRLTVV.

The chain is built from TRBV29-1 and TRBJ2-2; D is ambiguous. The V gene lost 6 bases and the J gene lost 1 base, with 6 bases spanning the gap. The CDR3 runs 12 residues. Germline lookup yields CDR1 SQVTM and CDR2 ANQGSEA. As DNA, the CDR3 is TGCAGCGTCAGAGGGAACACCGGGGAGCTGTTTTTT. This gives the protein CSVRGNTGELFF.

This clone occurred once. CDR3 residues: CASSFGLAGDLYNEQFF. In DNA, the CDR3 is TGTGCCAGCAGCTTCGGACTAGCGGGAGACCTCTACAATGAGCAGTTCTTC. The gene calls are TRBV7-8 and TRBJ2-1; 13 nucleotides align to TRBD2. J gave up 3 bases and V 3 bases, and 5 bases lay outside the gene matches. The CDR3 extends over 17 amino acids. Per the germline V gene, CDR1 is SGHVS and CDR2 is FQNEAQ. The entire variable domain, with the rest obtained from reference TRBV7-8 and TRBJ2-1, is as follows: GAGVSQSPRYKVAKRGQDVALRCDPISGHVSLFWYQQALGQGPEFLTYFQNEAQLDKSGLPSDRFFAERPEGSVSTLKIQRTQQEDSAVYLCASSFGLAGDLYNEQFFGPGTRLTVL.

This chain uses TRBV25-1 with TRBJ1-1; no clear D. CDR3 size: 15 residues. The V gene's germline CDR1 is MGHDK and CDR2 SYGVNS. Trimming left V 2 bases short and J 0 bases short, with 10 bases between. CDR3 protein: CASSEPGLLNTEAFF. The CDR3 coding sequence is TGTGCCAGCAGTGAACCCGGACTCCTGAACACTGAAGCTTTCTTT.

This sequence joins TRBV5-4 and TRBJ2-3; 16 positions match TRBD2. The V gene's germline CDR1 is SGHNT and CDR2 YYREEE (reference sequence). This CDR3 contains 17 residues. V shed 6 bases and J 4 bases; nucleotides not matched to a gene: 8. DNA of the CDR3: TGTGCCAGCAACCCCGGGACTAGCGGGAGGGGGGCAGATACGCAGTATTTT. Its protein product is CASNPGTSGRGADTQYF. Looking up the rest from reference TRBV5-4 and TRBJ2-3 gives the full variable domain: ETGVTQSPTHLIKTRGQQVTLRCSSQSGHNTVSWYQQALGQGPQFIFQYYREEENGRGNFPPRFSGLQFPNYSSELNVNALELDDSALYLCASNPGTSGRGADTQYFGPGTRLTVL.

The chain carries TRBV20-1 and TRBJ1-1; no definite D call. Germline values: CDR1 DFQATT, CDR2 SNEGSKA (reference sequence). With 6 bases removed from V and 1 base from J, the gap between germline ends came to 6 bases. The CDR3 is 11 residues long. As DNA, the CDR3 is TGCAGTGCCGAGGCGAACACTGAAGCTTTCTTT. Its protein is CSAEANTEAFF.

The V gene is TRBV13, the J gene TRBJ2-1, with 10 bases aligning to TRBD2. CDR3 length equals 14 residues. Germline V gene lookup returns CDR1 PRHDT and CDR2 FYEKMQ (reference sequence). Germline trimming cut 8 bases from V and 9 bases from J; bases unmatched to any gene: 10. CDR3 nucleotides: TGTGCCAGCGAATTTGCTAGCGGGAGATCTGAGCAGTTCTTC. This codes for CASEFASGRSEQFF.

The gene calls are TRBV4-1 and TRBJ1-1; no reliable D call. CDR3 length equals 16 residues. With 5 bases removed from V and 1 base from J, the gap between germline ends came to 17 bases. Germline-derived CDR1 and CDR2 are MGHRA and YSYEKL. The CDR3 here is CASSLEYTAGNTEAFF. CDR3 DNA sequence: TGCGCCAGCAGCTTAGAATATACGGCAGGGAACACTGAAGCTTTCTTT.

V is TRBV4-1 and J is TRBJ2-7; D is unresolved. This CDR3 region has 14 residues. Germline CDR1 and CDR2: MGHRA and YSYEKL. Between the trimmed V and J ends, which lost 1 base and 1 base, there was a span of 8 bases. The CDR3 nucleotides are TGCGCCAGCAGCCAAGCTGAACAGTCCTACGAGCAGTACTTC. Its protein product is CASSQAEQSYEQYF.

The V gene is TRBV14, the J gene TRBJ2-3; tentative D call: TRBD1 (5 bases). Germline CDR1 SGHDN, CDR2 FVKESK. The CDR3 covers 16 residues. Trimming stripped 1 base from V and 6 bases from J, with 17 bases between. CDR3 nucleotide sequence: TGTGCCAGCAGCCAAGGGTCAGGGCGGTATGAGGATACGCAGTATTTT. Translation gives CASSQGSGRYEDTQYF.

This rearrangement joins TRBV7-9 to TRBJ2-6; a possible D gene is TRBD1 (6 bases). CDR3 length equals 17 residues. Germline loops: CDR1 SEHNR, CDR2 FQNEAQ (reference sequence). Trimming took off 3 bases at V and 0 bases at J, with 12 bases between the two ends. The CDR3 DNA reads TGTGCCAGCAGCTTTGGACAGCGATTCTCTGGGGCCAACGTCCTGACTTTC. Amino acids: CASSFGQRFSGANVLTF.

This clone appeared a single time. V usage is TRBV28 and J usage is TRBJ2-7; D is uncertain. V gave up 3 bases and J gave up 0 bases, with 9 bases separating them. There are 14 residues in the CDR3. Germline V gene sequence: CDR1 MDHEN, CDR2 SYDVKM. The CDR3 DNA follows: TGTGCCAGCAGTTTCCCCCTCAACTCCTACGAGCAGTACTTC. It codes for CASSFPLNSYEQYF.

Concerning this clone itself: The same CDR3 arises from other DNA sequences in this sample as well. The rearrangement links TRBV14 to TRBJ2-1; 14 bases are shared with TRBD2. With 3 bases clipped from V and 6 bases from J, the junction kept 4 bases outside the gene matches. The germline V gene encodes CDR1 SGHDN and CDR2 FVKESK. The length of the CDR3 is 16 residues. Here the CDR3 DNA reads TGTGCCAGCAGCCAGGGAGGACTAGCGGGAGGCAATGAGCAGTTCTTC. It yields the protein CASSQGGLAGGNEQFF. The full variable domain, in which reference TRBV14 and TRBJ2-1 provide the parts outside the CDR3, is EAGVTQFPSHSVIEKGQTVTLRCDPISGHDNLYWYRRVMGKEIKFLLHFVKESKQDESGMPNNRFLAERTGGTYSTLKVQPAELEDSGVYFCASSQGGLAGGNEQFFGPGTRLTVL.

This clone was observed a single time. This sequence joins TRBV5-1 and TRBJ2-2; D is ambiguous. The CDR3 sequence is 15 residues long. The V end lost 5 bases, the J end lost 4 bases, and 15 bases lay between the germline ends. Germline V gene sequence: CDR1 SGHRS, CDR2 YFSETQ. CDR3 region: CASRPYTSGTGELFF. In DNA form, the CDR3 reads TGCGCCAGCAGACCATACACTTCGGGCACCGGGGAGCTGTTTTTT.